The entry below gives a single TCR beta chain sequence along with its context. The antigen remains undetermined. Primers: 60 Vbeta forward and 13 Jbeta reverse. Measured with immunoSEQ multiplex PCR; TCRdb has only the in-frame clones, and not every one. The sample holds approximately 92,000 clones. The data originate from a study of cytomegalovirus exposure and HLA in healthy donors. The CDR3 runs to 13 residues. Germline CDR1 SGHVS, CDR2 FNYEAQ. Deletions cut 5 bases from V and 11 bases from J, with 18 bases between. Study-level points and caveats: Based on reports, TCR beta sequences accurately predicted HLA-A and HLA-B alleles for most subjects. In a later analysis, TCR beta V- and J-gene trimming showed a link to a missense DCLRE1C variant.

The rearrangement uses TRBV7-6 and TRBJ1-1; D might be TRBD1 (6 bases). The sequence derives from a woman aged 25-40 years in good health and CMV-seronegative. Specimen: PBMCs. The CDR3 sequence is CASSPRQAGRAFF. CDR3 DNA: TGTGCCAGCAGCCCGCGACAGGCCGGTCGGGCTTTCTTT.